Shown below are 11 T cell receptor beta chains from a single sample sequenced in a study of T cells in tuberculosis. Here immunoSEQ multiplex PCR was the method, and the copy in TCRdb shows in-frame clones only, minus some. The sample lists 35,000 to 40,000 clones, approximately 94% occurring once. Sequencing used PBMCs. The receptor source for this set is a donor aged 10 to 29 with latent tuberculosis or without tuberculosis infection. Some clones in this sample may be carry-over from other donors' samples.

The V gene is TRBV4-2, the J gene TRBJ2-2; the match to TRBD1 covers 7 bases. Unmatched junction bases numbered 7, after V lost 2 bases and J lost 1 base. CDR3 length equals 17 residues. CDR1 is LGHNA and CDR2 is YNFKEQ in the germline V gene. CDR3 nucleotide sequence: TGTGCCAGCAGCCAACTTACCGGGACAGAGAACACCGGGGAGCTGTTTTTT. Translating gives CASSQLTGTENTGELFF.

V is TRBV11-2 and J is TRBJ1-6; a weak D match, TRBD1 (6 bases). Trimming shortened V by 2 bases and J by 1 base, and 9 bases separated the two germline ends. The CDR3 totals 16 residues. Germline V gene lookup returns CDR1 SGHAT and CDR2 FQNNGV. In nucleotides, the CDR3 is TGTGCCAGCAGCTTATCAGGGGAATCCTATAATTCACCCCTCCACTTT. It translates to CASSLSGESYNSPLHF.

This clone was counted a few times. The CDR3 region has the DNA TGTGCCAGCAGGGCAGGGGGCGCGGGGGAGCTGTTTTTT. Translated: CASRAGGAGELFF. The chain employs TRBV6-6 and TRBJ2-2, with TRBD1 identical over 8 bases. Looked up from germline, CDR1 is MNHNY and CDR2 is SVGAGI (reference sequence). The CDR3 sequence is 13 residues long. Trimming removed 6 bases from V and 8 bases from J; junction bases left unmatched: 5.

The chain employs TRBV29-1 and TRBJ2-4; 9 nucleotides align to TRBD1. CDR1 is SQVTM, CDR2 ANQGSEA, per germline. The CDR3 length is 14 residues. The V segment lost 7 bases and the J segment 3 bases; nucleotides outside the gene matches: 7. The CDR3 loop is CSAQQGASKNIQYF. CDR3 DNA sequence: TGCAGCGCTCAACAGGGGGCTAGCAAAAACATTCAGTACTTC.

The gene calls are TRBV7-2 and TRBJ2-7; possibly TRBD2 for D (5 bases). Per germline, CDR1 SGHTA and CDR2 FQGNSA. The length of the CDR3 is 14 residues. V lost 3 bases and J lost 4, with 13 bases in between. CDR3 residues: CASSFFEGFYEQYF. In DNA form, the CDR3 reads TGTGCCAGCAGCTTCTTCGAGGGTTTTTACGAGCAGTACTTC.

The genes are TRBV4-3 and TRBJ1-1; D remains unclear. CDR3 length: 14 residues. V was clipped by 0 bases and J by 0 bases, with 5 bases between them. Germline values: CDR1 LGHNA, CDR2 YSLEER. CDR3 in amino acids: CASSQDVMNTEAFF. The CDR3 DNA follows: TGCGCCAGCAGCCAAGATGTTATGAACACTGAAGCTTTCTTT.

J is TRBJ1-6 and V is TRBV7-3; D is perhaps TRBD1 (5 bases). The V gene's germline CDR1 is SGHTA and CDR2 FQGTGA. This CDR3 comprises 16 residues. V was pared by 2 bases and J by 7 bases, with 15 bases between. DNA for the CDR3: TGTGCCAGCAGCTTAGGTCGGCAGGGAGGAAATTCACCCCTCCACTTT. Amino acids: CASSLGRQGGNSPLHF.

V and J are TRBV11-2 and TRBJ1-2, with TRBD1 identical over 7 bases. Trimming at V came to 5 bases and at J to 8 bases, leaving 14 bases not matched to a gene. This CDR3 region has 15 residues. Germline lookup yields CDR1 SGHAT and CDR2 FQNNGV. DNA for the CDR3: TGTGCCAGCAGCCGAACGACGCAGGGGGAGGACGGCTACACCTTC. It encodes CASSRTTQGEDGYTF.

The chain employs TRBV11-2 and TRBJ2-1; D might be TRBD2 (6 bases). Germline V gene lookup returns CDR1 SGHAT and CDR2 FQNNGV. This CDR3 is 13 amino acids long. Trimming stripped 4 bases from V and 7 bases from J, with 11 bases between. Written as DNA, the CDR3 is TGTGCCAGCAGCTCTGGTGGGGGGAATGAGCAGTTCTTC. Translation gives CASSSGGGNEQFF.

This sequence joins TRBV4-3 and TRBJ1-1, with D uncertain. Deletions cut 1 base from V and 5 bases from J, with 11 bases between. Germline values: CDR1 LGHNA, CDR2 YSLEER. This CDR3 region has 14 residues. CDR3 nucleotides: TGCGCCAGCAGCCAAGGCCGGGGAGGAACTGAAGCTTTCTTT. Amino acids: CASSQGRGGTEAFF.

This clone was seen only once. The rearrangement links TRBV7-2 to TRBJ2-3, with 9 bases lining up with TRBD2. The CDR3 consists of 16 residues. The germline gives CDR1 SGHTA, CDR2 FQGNSA. J gave up 2 bases and V 5 bases, and 8 bases lay outside the gene matches. In DNA, the CDR3 is TGTGCCAGCAGCCCCCCAGCGGGGGGAGCCACAGATACGCAGTATTTT. The encoded protein is CASSPPAGGATDTQYF.